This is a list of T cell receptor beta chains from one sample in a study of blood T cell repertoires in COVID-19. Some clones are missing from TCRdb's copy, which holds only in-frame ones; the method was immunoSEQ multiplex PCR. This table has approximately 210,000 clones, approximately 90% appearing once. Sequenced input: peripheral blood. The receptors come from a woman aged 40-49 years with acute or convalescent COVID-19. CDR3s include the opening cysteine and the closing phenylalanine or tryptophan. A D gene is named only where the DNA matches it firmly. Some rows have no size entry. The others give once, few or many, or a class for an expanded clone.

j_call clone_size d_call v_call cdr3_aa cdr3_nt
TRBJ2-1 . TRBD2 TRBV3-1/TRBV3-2 CASSRLAGAYNEQFF TGTGCCAGCTCCCGACTAGCGGGGGCCTACAATGAGCAGTTCTTC
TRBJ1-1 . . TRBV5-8 CASSLAKNRQITEAFF TGTGCCAGCAGCTTGGCCAAGAACAGGCAGATTACTGAAGCTTTCTTT
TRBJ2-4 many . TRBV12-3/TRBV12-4 CASSLGRADIQYF TGTGCCAGCAGTTTAGGCAGGGCGGACATTCAGTACTTC
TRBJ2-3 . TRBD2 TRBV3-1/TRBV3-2 CASSRKLAGGPPGDTQYF TGTGCCAGCAGCCGGAAACTAGCGGGGGGACCTCCGGGAGATACGCAGTATTTT
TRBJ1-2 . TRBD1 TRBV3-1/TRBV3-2 CASSQPRGTGGFLVYGYTF TGTGCCAGCAGCCAACCCCGAGGTACAGGGGGTTTTTTGGTCTATGGCTACACCTTC
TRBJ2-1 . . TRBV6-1 CASSELYSNEQFF TGTGCCAGCAGTGAACTGTACAGCAATGAGCAGTTCTTC
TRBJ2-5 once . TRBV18 CASSPTPRGGGETQYF TGTGCCAGCTCACCTACCCCCCGGGGAGGTGGAGAGACCCAGTACTTC
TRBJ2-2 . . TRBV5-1 CASSLTGLGTGELFF TGCGCCAGCAGCTTGACAGGGTTAGGAACCGGGGAGCTGTTTTTT
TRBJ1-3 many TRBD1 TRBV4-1 CASSESYRTGSRNTIYF TGCGCCAGCAGCGAGTCCTATCGGACAGGCTCCCGAAACACCATATATTTT
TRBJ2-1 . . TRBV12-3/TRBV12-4 CASSLLPGNEQFF TGTGCCAGCAGTTTACTTCCAGGGAATGAGCAGTTCTTC
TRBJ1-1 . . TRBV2 CASSVQAMNTEAFF TGTGCCAGCAGTGTACAGGCCATGAACACTGAAGCTTTCTTT
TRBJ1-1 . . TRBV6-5 CASSYLGRGMNTEAFF TGTGCCAGCAGTTACCTCGGGAGGGGAATGAACACTGAAGCTTTCTTT
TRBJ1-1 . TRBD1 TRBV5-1 CASSSTGTLTNTEAFF TGCGCCAGCAGCTCGACAGGGACTTTAACGAACACTGAAGCTTTCTTT